This T cell receptor (beta chain) was observed in a study of human T cells and chemical hapten exposure. Overall study findings and caveats: With patch test score, the counts of PT1 expanded TCRs showed a positive correlation. TCRs exceeding a frequency of 1 in 1000 stayed unchanged under DPC sensitization. Relative to control repertoires, expanded TCRs gave rise to significantly more large CDR3 similarity clusters.

Unique molecular identifiers were attached to individual cDNA molecules within the library. TCRdb reanalysed the RACE reads using MiXCR and keeps one entry per CDR3 protein. The sample has approximately 86,000 distinct CDR3 sequences; approximately 11% are singletons. The CDR3 length is 15 residues. Germline CDR1 is MNHNY and CDR2 is SVGAGI (reference sequence). The trim removed 6 bases at V and 5 bases at J, leaving 10 bases unmatched. This clonotype was detected ten times or more. Its specificity is unknown. Time point defined: patch test 3, about 24 weeks after DPC sensitization. Regarding treatment: therapeutic diphenylcyclopropenone sensitization with weekly scalp DPC.

The sequences come from whole blood, collected in connection with sensitization to the hapten diphenylcyclopropenone (DPC). The receptor was isolated from a woman between 25 and 40 years old with alopecia areata. Some clones in this sample may be carry-over from other donors' samples. This rearrangement joins TRBV6-6 to TRBJ2-5; 9 positions match TRBD1. The DNA for the CDR3 is TGTGCCAGCAGCCGGACAGGGGTTGAGAAGGAGACCCAGTACTTC. It translates to CASSRTGVEKETQYF.